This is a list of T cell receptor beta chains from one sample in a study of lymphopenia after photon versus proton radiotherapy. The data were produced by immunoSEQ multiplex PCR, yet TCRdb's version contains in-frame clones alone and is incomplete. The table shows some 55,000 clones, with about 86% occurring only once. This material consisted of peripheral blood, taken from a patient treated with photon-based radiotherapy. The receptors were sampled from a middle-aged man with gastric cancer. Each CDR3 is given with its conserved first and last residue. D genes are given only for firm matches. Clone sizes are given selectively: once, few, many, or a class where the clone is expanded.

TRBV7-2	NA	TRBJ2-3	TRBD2	TGTGCCAGCAGCTTGGTTGGGGCTAGCGGGGGGAGCACAGATACGCAGTATTTT	CASSLVGASGGSTDTQYF
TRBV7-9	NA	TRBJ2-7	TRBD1	TGTGCCAGCAGCCCCCGACAGGGAACCTACGAGCAGTACTTC	CASSPRQGTYEQYF
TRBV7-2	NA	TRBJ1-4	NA	TGTGCCAGCAGCTTTGGGTTCGTTGCAACTAATGAAAAACTGTTTTTT	CASSFGFVATNEKLFF
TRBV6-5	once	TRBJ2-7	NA	TGTGCCAGCAGTTCCCGGGACACCTACTACGAGCAGTACTTC	CASSSRDTYYEQYF
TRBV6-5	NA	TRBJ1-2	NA	TGTGCCAGCAGTTACTCACCGGGATTCTATGGCTACACCTTC	CASSYSPGFYGYTF
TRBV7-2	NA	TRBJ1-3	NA	TGTGCCAGCAGCTTAGCAGGAATCTCTGGAAACACCATATATTTT	CASSLAGISGNTIYF
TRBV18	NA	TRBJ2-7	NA	TGTGCCAGCTCATATGGGGACGAGCAGTACTTC	CASSYGDEQYF
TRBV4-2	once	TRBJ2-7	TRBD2	TGTGCCAGCAGCCAAGTCGCGCTGCCTAGCGGCCCCTACGAGCAGTACTTC	CASSQVALPSGPYEQYF
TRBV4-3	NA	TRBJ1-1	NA	TGCGCCAGCAGCCAAGATTGGCCAATGAACACTGAAGCTTTCTTT	CASSQDWPMNTEAFF
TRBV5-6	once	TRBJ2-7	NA	TGTGCCAGCAGCCTAGGAGGGGGCGAGCAGTACTTC	CASSLGGGEQYF
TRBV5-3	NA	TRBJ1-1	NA	TGTGCCAGAACCTGGAGGGGGGATCGAACTGAAGCTTTCTTT	CARTWRGDRTEAFF
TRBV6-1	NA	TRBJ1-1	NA	TGTGCCAGCAGTGAAGAGGGGACTGAAGCTTTCTTT	CASSEEGTEAFF
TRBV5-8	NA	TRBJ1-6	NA	TGTGCCAGCAGCTTCGCAGGGTTGCCGAATTCACCCCTCCACTTT	CASSFAGLPNSPLHF
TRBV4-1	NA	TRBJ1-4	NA	TGCGCCAGCAGCCAAGTGGCCTCAAATGAAAAACTGTTTTTT	CASSQVASNEKLFF
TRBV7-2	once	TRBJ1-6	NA	TGTGCCAGCAGCTTAGTAGGCAGTAATTCACCCCTCCACTTT	CASSLVGSNSPLHF
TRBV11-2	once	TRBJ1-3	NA	TGTGCCAGCAGCCTGGACAAGAGCTCTGGAAACACCATATATTTT	CASSLDKSSGNTIYF
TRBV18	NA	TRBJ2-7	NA	TGTGCCAGCTCCCCCAAGTCAGGGAGAGGGGACTACGAGCAGTACTTC	CASSPKSGRGDYEQYF
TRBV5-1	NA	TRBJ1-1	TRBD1	TGCGCCAGCAGCCCGGGACAGGGGAGGTTCGGCACTGAAGCTTTCTTT	CASSPGQGRFGTEAFF
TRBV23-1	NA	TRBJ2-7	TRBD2	TGCGCCAGCAGTCCAGCGGGGACTGAGGATTACGAGCAGTACTTC	CASSPAGTEDYEQYF
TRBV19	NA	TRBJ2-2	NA	TGTGCCAGTAGTACGCAGGACTGGAGCACCGGGGAGCTGTTTTTT	CASSTQDWSTGELFF
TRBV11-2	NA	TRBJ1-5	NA	TGTGCCAGCGGATTAGGGGGCAATCAGCCCCAGCATTTT	CASGLGGNQPQHF
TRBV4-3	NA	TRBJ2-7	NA	TGCGCCAGCAGCCCTGGGACACAGTCGGAGGAGCAGTACTTC	CASSPGTQSEEQYF
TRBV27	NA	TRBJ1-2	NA	TGTGCCAGCAGTTTATCGTTGGGCGGAGGCTACACCTTC	CASSLSLGGGYTF
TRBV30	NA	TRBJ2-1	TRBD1	TGTGCCTGGAGCAAGGGACAGGGCAGGTTTGGGGGGTCCTACAATGAGCAGTTCTTC	CAWSKGQGRFGGSYNEQFF
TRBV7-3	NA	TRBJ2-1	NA	TGTGCCAGCAGCTCACCCAGGAACAATGAGCAGTTCTTC	CASSSPRNNEQFF
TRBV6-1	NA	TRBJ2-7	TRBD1	TGTGCCAGCAGTGAAAGGGGACAGGGGGGTTCCTACGAGCAGTACTTC	CASSERGQGGSYEQYF
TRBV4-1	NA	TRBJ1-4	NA	TGCGCCAGCAGCCAATCTGGAGGTCCTAATGAAAAACTGTTTTTT	CASSQSGGPNEKLFF
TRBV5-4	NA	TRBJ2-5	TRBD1	TGTGCCAGCAGCTCGGGGACAGGGGACCGACAAGAGACCCAGTACTTC	CASSSGTGDRQETQYF
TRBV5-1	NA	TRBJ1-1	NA	TGCGCCAGCGGGGAGGTGAACACTGAAGCTTTCTTT	CASGEVNTEAFF
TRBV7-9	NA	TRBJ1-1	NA	TGTGCCAGCAGCTTGGACCCGAACACTGAAGCTTTCTTT	CASSLDPNTEAFF
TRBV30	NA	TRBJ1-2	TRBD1	TGTGCCTGGGTCCTGGAGGCGGGGGCAGGGGGAGGCTACACCTTC	CAWVLEAGAGGGYTF
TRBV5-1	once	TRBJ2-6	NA	TGCGCCAGCAGCTTGGTGGCAGGGAAGGCCAACGTCCTGACTTTC	CASSLVAGKANVLTF
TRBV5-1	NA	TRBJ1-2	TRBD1	TGCGCCAGCAGCTTTAACGGGACAGGGTATGGCTACACCTTC	CASSFNGTGYGYTF
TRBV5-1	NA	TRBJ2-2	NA	TGCGCCAGCAGCTTGGAACCTGGAGAGAACACCGGGGAGCTGTTTTTT	CASSLEPGENTGELFF
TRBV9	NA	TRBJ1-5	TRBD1	TGTGCCAGCAGCCCCTGGGACAGAGTCAATCAGCCCCAGCATTTT	CASSPWDRVNQPQHF
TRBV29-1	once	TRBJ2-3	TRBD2	TGCAGCGTTGAAGATCAGGAGCGGGGAGTCACAGATACGCAGTATTTT	CSVEDQERGVTDTQYF
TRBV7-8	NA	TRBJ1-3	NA	TGTGCCAGCCAGCGAGGGAGGGGAAACACCATATATTTT	CASQRGRGNTIYF
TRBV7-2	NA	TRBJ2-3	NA	TGTGCCAGCAGCCCAGGACACCCAGATGCAGATACGCAGTATTTT	CASSPGHPDADTQYF
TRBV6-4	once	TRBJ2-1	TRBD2	TGTGCCAGCAGTGACGGGAGCGGGGGGAGCTCCTACAATGAGCAGTTCTTC	CASSDGSGGSSYNEQFF
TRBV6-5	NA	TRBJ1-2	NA	TGTGCCAGCAGCTTGACGGGAAACTATGGCTACACCTTC	CASSLTGNYGYTF
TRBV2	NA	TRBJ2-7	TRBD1	TGTGCCAGCAAGATTGACAGGGAGAGCTCCTACGAGCAGTACTTC	CASKIDRESSYEQYF
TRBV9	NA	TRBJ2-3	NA	TGTGCCAGCAGCGTAGGGGGCTTGACAGATACGCAGTATTTT	CASSVGGLTDTQYF
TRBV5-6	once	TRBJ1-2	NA	TGTGCCAGCAGCTTGAGCAGGTCGATAGGGAATAACTATGGCTACACCTTC	CASSLSRSIGNNYGYTF
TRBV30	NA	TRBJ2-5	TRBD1	TGTGCCTGGAGTCCCGGGACAGGGGGCCAAGAGACCCAGTACTTC	CAWSPGTGGQETQYF
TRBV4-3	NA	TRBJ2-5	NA	TGCGCCAGCAGCCCCAGTCGTCAAGAGACCCAGTACTTC	CASSPSRQETQYF
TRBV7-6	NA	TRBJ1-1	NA	TGTGCCAGCAGCTCTCAGGGGCGGACTGAAGCTTTCTTT	CASSSQGRTEAFF
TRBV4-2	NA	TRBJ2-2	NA	TGTGCCAGCAGCCACCCCGCCCAGGGAGCGTACACCGGGGAGCTGTTTTTT	CASSHPAQGAYTGELFF
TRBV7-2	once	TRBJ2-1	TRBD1	TGTGCCAGCAGCCGAGGGGGACAGCCCTACAATGAGCAGTTCTTC	CASSRGGQPYNEQFF
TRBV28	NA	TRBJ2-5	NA	TGTGCCAGCAGTTTCATCCCCGTCAAGTCCGGAGAGACCCAGTACTTC	CASSFIPVKSGETQYF
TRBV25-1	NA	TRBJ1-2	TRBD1	TGTGCCAGCAGGCACGGGACAGGGCGGTGGTTCACCTTC	CASRHGTGRWFTF
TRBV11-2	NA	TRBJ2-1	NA	TGTGCCAGCAGCGAGCGGAGACTAGGGGACAATGAGCAGTTCTTC	CASSERRLGDNEQFF
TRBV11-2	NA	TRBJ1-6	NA	TGTGCCAGCAGCCCGGGGGTGAATAATTCACCCCTCCACTTT	CASSPGVNNSPLHF
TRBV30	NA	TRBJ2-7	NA	TGTGCCTGGAAAGAGGGAGGCTACGAGCAGTACTTC	CAWKEGGYEQYF
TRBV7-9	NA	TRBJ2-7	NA	TGTGCCAGCGGGACTCTTAGCTCCTACGAGCAGTACTTC	CASGTLSSYEQYF
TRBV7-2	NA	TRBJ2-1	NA	TGTGCCAGCAGCTTAGGAGGGGCGACTGGCAATGAGCAGTTCTTC	CASSLGGATGNEQFF
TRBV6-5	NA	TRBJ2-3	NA	TGTGCCAGCAGTCAACAGGGTTGGGGCACAGATACGCAGTATTTT	CASSQQGWGTDTQYF
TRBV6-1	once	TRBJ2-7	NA	TGTGCCAGCAGGGTACAGGGGGGGCTCAACGAGCAGTACTTC	CASRVQGGLNEQYF
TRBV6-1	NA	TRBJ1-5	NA	TGTGCCAGCAGTGAACCCGGCCGGGCCCCCAATCAGCCCCAGCATTTT	CASSEPGRAPNQPQHF
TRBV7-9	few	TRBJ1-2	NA	TGTGCCAGCAGCGACAGTGTAGGCTATGGCTACACCTTC	CASSDSVGYGYTF
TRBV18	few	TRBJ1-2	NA	TGTGCCAGCTCACCCTCGGGGGGAGGCTATGGCTACACCTTC	CASSPSGGGYGYTF